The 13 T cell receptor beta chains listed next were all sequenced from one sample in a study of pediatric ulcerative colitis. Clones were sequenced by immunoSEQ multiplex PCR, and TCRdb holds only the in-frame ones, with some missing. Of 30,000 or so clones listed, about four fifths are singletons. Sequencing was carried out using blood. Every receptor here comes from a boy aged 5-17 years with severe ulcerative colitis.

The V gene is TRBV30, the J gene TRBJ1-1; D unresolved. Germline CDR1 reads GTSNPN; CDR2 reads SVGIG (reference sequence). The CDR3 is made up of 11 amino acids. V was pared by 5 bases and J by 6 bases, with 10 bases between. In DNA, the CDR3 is TGTGCCTGGCGTACAGCGGCTGAAGCTTTCTTT. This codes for CAWRTAAEAFF.

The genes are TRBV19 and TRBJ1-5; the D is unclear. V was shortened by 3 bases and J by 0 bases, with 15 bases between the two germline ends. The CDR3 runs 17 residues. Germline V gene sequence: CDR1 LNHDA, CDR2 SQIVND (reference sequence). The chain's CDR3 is CASSMGLRAYSNQPQHF. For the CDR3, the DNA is TGTGCCAGTAGTATGGGGTTGCGGGCCTATAGCAATCAGCCCCAGCATTTT.

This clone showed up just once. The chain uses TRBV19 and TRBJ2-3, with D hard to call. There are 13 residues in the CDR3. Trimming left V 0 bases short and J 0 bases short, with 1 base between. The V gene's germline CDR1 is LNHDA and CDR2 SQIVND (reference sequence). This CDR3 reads CASSIDSTDTQYF. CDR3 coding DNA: TGTGCCAGTAGTATAGATAGCACAGATACGCAGTATTTT. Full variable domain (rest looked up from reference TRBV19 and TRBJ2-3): DGGITQSPKYLFRKEGQNVTLSCEQNLNHDAMYWYRQDPGQGLRLIYYSQIVNDFQKGDIAEGYSVSREKKESFPLTVTSAQKNPTAFYLCASSIDSTDTQYFGPGTRLTVL.

The CDR3 loop is CASSLARGSNEKLFF. CDR3 bases: TGTGCCAGCAGCTTAGCTCGGGGGAGTAATGAAAAACTGTTTTTT. This chain joins TRBV11-1 and TRBJ1-4, with a weak D call TRBD1 (5 bases). V lost 0 bases and J 4 bases, leaving 9 bases between the germline ends. CDR1 and CDR2 (germline): SGHAT, FQDESV (reference sequence). The CDR3 is 15 residues long.

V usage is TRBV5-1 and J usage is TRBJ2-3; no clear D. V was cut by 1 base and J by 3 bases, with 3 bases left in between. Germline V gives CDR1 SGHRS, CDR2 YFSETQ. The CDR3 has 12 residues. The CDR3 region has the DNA TGCGCCAGCAGCTTGCCAACAGATACGCAGTATTTT. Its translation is CASSLPTDTQYF.

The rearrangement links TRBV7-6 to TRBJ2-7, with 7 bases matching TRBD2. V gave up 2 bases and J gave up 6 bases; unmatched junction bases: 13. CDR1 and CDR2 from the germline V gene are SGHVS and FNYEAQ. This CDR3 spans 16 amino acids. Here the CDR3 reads CASSLLGLSGTGEQYF. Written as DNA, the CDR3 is TGTGCCAGCAGCTTATTGGGCTTAAGCGGGACCGGCGAGCAGTACTTC.

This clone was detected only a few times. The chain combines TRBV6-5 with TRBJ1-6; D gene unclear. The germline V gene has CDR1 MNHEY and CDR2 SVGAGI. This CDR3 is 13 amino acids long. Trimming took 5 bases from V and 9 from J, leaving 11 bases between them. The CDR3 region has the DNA TGTGCCAGCAGTATTCAGGAGGGTTCACCCCTCCACTTT. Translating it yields CASSIQEGSPLHF.

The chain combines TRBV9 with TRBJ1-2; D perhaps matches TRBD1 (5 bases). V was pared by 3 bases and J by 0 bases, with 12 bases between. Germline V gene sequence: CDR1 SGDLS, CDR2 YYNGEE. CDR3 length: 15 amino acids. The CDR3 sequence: CASSGGTEANYGYTF. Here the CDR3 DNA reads TGTGCCAGCAGCGGAGGGACCGAGGCTAACTATGGCTACACCTTC. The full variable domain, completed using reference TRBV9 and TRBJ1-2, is DSGVTQTPKHLITATGQRVTLRCSPRSGDLSVYWYQQSLDQGLQFLIQYYNGEERAKGNILERFSAQQFPDLHSELNLSSLELGDSALYFCASSGGTEANYGYTFGSGTRLTVV.

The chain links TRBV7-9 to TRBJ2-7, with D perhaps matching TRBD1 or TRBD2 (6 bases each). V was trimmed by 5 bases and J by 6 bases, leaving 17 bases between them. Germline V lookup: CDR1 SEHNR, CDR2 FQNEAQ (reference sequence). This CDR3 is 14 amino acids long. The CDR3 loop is CASSPLVGGSEQYF. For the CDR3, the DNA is TGTGCCAGCAGCCCGTTAGTGGGGGGCAGCGAGCAGTACTTC.

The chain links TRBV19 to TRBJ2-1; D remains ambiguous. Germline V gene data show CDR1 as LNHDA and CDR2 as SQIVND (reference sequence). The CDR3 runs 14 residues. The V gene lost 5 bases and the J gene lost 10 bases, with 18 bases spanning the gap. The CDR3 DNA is TGTGCCAGTAGTGCCTACCCTAGTGGATTAGAGCAGTTCTTC. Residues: CASSAYPSGLEQFF.

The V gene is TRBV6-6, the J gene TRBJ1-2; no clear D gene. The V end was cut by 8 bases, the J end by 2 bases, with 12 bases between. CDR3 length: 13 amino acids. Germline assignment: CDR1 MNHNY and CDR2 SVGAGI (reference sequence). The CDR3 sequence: CASGRPRNYGYTF. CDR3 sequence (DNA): TGTGCCAGCGGGAGACCAAGAAACTATGGCTACACCTTC.

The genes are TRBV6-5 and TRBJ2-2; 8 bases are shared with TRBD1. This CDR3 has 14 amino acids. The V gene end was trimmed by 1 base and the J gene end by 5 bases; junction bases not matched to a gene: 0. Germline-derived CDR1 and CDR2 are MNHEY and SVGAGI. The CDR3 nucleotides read TGTGCCAGCAGTTACTGGGACAGGACCGGGGAGCTGTTTTTT. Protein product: CASSYWDRTGELFF.

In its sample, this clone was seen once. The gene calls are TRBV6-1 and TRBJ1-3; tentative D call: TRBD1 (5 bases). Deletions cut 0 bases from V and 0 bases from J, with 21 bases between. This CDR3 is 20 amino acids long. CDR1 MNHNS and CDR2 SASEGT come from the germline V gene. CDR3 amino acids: CASSEAVDRGSSGSGNTIYF. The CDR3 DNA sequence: TGTGCCAGCAGTGAAGCGGTGGATAGGGGCTCTTCGGGCTCTGGAAACACCATATATTTT.